These 3 T cell receptor beta chains were all obtained from the same sample, sequenced in a study of T-cell memory formation after mild COVID-19 (dated by TCRdb to about 2021). Libraries were built with 5' RACE. Data came from an Illumina NovaSeq 6000. TCRdb reworked the public reads: Q25 trimming with fastp, MiXCR clone assembly, productive beta chains retained. Each record represents a unique CDR3 protein, reported with the most common genes and DNA among its rows. The sample contains 190,000 or so distinct CDR3 sequences, 20% to 25% of them found a single time. Clones ranked in the top ten supply approximately 22% of the sample. The sequenced sample consisted of PBMCs or a T cell subset sorted from them (not recorded which). The receptor source for this set is an adult woman who had mild COVID-19 (a few samples of this study predate the infection). The sample titles of this study are shuffled in the database, so cell type and time point are left out; the donor was told from shared clones.

In this sample, this clonotype turned up a few times. The chain carries TRBV3-1 and TRBJ1-5, with 7 bases aligning to TRBD1. The junction had 8 bases not matched to a gene; V was cut back by 4 bases and J by 2 bases. Germline assignment: CDR1 LGHDT and CDR2 YNNKEL (reference sequence). The CDR3 spans 16 residues. The CDR3 here is CASSPTGVEGNQPQHF. In DNA, the CDR3 is TGTGCCAGCAGCCCTACAGGGGTCGAGGGCAATCAGCCCCAGCATTTT. The whole variable domain, filled in from reference TRBV3-1 and TRBJ1-5, reads DTAVSQTPKYLVTQMGNDKSIKCEQNLGHDTMYWYKQDSKKFLKIMFSYNNKELIINETVPNRFSPKSPDKAHLNLHINSLELGDSAVYFCASSPTGVEGNQPQHFGDGTRLSIL.

This clonotype was seen ten or more times. V usage is TRBV29-1 and J usage is TRBJ2-3; D is perhaps TRBD1 (5 bases). CDR3 size: 12 residues. Trimming took off 6 bases at V and 4 bases at J, with 11 bases between the two ends. The germline CDR1 and CDR2 sequences are SQVTM and ANQGSEA. CDR3 region: CSVGQNSDTQYF. The CDR3 DNA reads TGCAGCGTCGGACAAAATTCAGATACGCAGTATTTT.

The chain carries TRBV7-9 and TRBJ2-1; possible D gene TRBD1, 6 bases. The germline CDR1 and CDR2 sequences are SEHNR and FQNEAQ (reference sequence). V shed 6 bases and J shed 8 bases, with 8 bases lying between them. The length of the CDR3 is 11 residues. CDR3 DNA: TGTGCCAGCAGTGGGGGCGATGAGCAGTTCTTC. It encodes CASSGGDEQFF.